Listed below are T cell receptor beta chains from one sample, sequenced in a study of shared clonotypes between healthy human individuals. The data were produced by immunoSEQ multiplex PCR, yet TCRdb's version contains in-frame clones alone and is incomplete. The sample consists of approximately 700,000 clones, about three quarters of them appearing once. Source material: memory CD4+ T cells sorted from blood. All receptors come from a woman aged 25-40 years in good health. CDR3s include the opening cysteine and the closing phenylalanine or tryptophan. D genes are given only for firm matches. Clone size, where shown, is once, few, many, or a class for clones that have expanded.

V gene	clone size	D gene	J gene	CDR3 DNA	CDR3 protein
TRBV6-1	NA	NA	TRBJ2-7	TGTGCCAGCAGTGAATCGGGCGAGGACGAGCAGTACTTC	CASSESGEDEQYF
TRBV9	NA	TRBD1	TRBJ1-2	TGTGCCAGCAGCGTAGTTGGACAGGGCTATGGCTACACCTTC	CASSVVGQGYGYTF
TRBV28	NA	TRBD2	TRBJ2-2	TGTGCCAGCAGTCCATGGGGCGGGAGAACCGGGGAGCTGTTTTTT	CASSPWGGRTGELFF
TRBV5-1	NA	TRBD2	TRBJ2-7	TGCGCCAGCAGCTTGAGGTTAGCGGGAGTGGACGAGCAGTACTTC	CASSLRLAGVDEQYF
TRBV6-6	NA	TRBD1	TRBJ1-4	TGTGCCAGCAGGGACAGGGGAGGAGATGAAAAACTGTTTTTT	CASRDRGGDEKLFF
TRBV2	NA	NA	TRBJ2-3	TGTGCCAGCAGTGTAACTAGCACTAGCACAGATACGCAGTATTTT	CASSVTSTSTDTQYF
TRBV28	NA	TRBD1	TRBJ1-5	TGTGCCAGCAGTCGACAGGGGGCCCTCGGTCAGCCCCAGCATTTT	CASSRQGALGQPQHF
TRBV27	NA	NA	TRBJ2-1	TGTGCCAGCACCGCCTGGGGGGAGCAGTTCTTC	CASTAWGEQFF
TRBV20-1	NA	NA	TRBJ2-7	TGCAGTGCCGAGGAACCAGAGGTGCAGTACTTC	CSAEEPEVQYF
TRBV29-1	NA	TRBD2	TRBJ2-7	TGCAGCGTATCAGTACCGGGACTAGGTGGCGACGAGCAGTACTTC	CSVSVPGLGGDEQYF
TRBV10-1	few	NA	TRBJ1-2	TGCGCCAGCATCCGGGGCTACACCTTC	CASIRGYTF
TRBV11-2	NA	NA	TRBJ2-5	TGTGCCAGCAGCGCCCGAAGGACAGAGACCCAGTACTTC	CASSARRTETQYF
TRBV7-3	NA	NA	TRBJ2-1	TGTGCCAGCAGCTTAACGTCCACTTCCAATGAGCAGTTCTTC	CASSLTSTSNEQFF
TRBV28	few	NA	TRBJ1-5	TGTGCCAGCAGTTGGGACTGGAACAATCAGCCCCAGCATTTT	CASSWDWNNQPQHF
TRBV6-1	once	TRBD2	TRBJ2-1	TGTGCCAGCCGTAGCGGGAACTCCTACAATGAGCAGTTCTTC	CASRSGNSYNEQFF
TRBV5-4	NA	NA	TRBJ2-1	TGTGCCAGCAGCCAGCAGTATGAGCAGTTCTTC	CASSQQYEQFF
TRBV27	NA	TRBD2	TRBJ2-7	TGTGCCAGCAGTTCACCGACTAGCGGGAGCGTCGAGCAGTACTTC	CASSSPTSGSVEQYF
TRBV29-1	NA	TRBD1	TRBJ1-1	TGCAGCGTGTGGGAAACAGGGGGCACTGAAGCTTTCTTT	CSVWETGGTEAFF
TRBV2	NA	NA	TRBJ1-4	TGTGCCAGCAGTGTTTATGAAAAACTGTTTTTT	CASSVYEKLFF
TRBV7-6	once	NA	TRBJ2-7	TGTGCCAGCAGCTTAAGCTATGGGCGCTACGAGCAGTACTTC	CASSLSYGRYEQYF
TRBV14	few	NA	TRBJ1-1	TGTGCCAGCAGCCGGGACGGCGGACGCACTGAAGCTTTCTTT	CASSRDGGRTEAFF
TRBV10-1	NA	NA	TRBJ2-7	TGCGCCAGCAGTGAAGGCGGCTCCTACGAGCAGTACTTC	CASSEGGSYEQYF
TRBV11-2	NA	NA	TRBJ1-2	TGTGCCAGCAGCGACAACTCGTACAATGGCTACACCTTC	CASSDNSYNGYTF
TRBV20-1	NA	NA	TRBJ1-2	TGCAGTGTAAGCAGGGTCTATGGCTACACCTTC	CSVSRVYGYTF
TRBV28	NA	NA	TRBJ2-4	TGTGCCAGCGGACTTTTAGTAGCCAAAAACATTCAGTACTTC	CASGLLVAKNIQYF
TRBV2	few	NA	TRBJ1-4	TGTGCCAGCAGCTCGATAAGGGGACTTAATGAAAAACTGTTTTTT	CASSSIRGLNEKLFF
TRBV5-6	once	NA	TRBJ2-7	TGTGCCAGCAGCTTGTCCGGGGGAAACTACGAGCAGTACTTC	CASSLSGGNYEQYF
TRBV7-2	NA	TRBD1	TRBJ2-7	TGTGCCAGCAGCCGAGACAGGGGCTACGAGCAGTACTTC	CASSRDRGYEQYF
TRBV13	NA	TRBD1	TRBJ2-7	TGTGCCAGCAGCTTACAAAACAGGGGGCTTCCCTACGAGCAGTACTTC	CASSLQNRGLPYEQYF
TRBV19	few	TRBD2	TRBJ2-1	TGTGCCAGTAGTATTTCTAGCGGGAGCGAAGGTGAGCAGTTCTTC	CASSISSGSEGEQFF
TRBV7-2	NA	NA	TRBJ2-7	TGTGCCAGCAGCTTCTCGACCTGGACCGAGCAGTACTTC	CASSFSTWTEQYF
TRBV7-8	NA	TRBD1	TRBJ2-7	TGTGCCAGCAGCCCCCGGACAGGCCGATTGGAGCAGTACTTC	CASSPRTGRLEQYF